This TCR beta chain derives from a study of cytomegalovirus exposure and HLA in healthy donors. The PCR used 60 Vbeta and 13 Jbeta primers. Assay: immunoSEQ multiplex PCR; the TCRdb copy retains only in-frame clones and omits some. Its table lists tens of thousands of clones. Trimming removed 1 base from V and 4 bases from J; junction bases left unmatched: 0. Per germline, CDR1 GTSNPN and CDR2 SVGIG (reference sequence). This CDR3 region has 15 residues. Sequenced: PBMCs. This chain joins TRBV30 and TRBJ2-3, with 15 bases identical to TRBD2. This sequence was found in a woman between 40 and 55 years old in good health and CMV-seropositive. The DNA of the CDR3 is TGTGCCTGGAGTGGGACTAGCGGGAGGGCAGATACGCAGTATTTT. This sequence encodes CAWSGTSGRADTQYF.